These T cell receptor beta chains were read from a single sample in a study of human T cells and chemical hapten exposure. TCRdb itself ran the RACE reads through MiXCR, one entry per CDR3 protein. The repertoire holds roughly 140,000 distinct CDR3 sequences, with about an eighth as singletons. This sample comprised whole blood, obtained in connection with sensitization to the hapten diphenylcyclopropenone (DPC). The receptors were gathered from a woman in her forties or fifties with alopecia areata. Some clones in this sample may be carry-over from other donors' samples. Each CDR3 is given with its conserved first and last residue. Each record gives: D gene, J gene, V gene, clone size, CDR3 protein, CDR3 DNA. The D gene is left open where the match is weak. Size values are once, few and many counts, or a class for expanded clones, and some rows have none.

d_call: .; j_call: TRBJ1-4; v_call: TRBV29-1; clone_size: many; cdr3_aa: CSVQTRYGEKLFF; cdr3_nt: TGCAGCGTTCAGACCCGGTATGGAGAAAAACTGTTTTTT
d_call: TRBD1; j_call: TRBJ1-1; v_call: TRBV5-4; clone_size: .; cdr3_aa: CASSLVGTGDTEAFF; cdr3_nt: TGTGCCAGCAGCTTGGTTGGGACAGGGGATACTGAAGCTTTCTTT
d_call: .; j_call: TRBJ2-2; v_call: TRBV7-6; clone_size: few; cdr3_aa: CASSFAGELFF; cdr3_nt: TGTGCCAGCAGCTTTGCCGGGGAGCTGTTTTTT
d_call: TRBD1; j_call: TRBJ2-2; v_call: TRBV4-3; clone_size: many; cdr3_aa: CASSQVDRDTGELFF; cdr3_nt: TGCGCCAGCAGCCAAGTTGACAGGGACACCGGGGAGCTGTTTTTT
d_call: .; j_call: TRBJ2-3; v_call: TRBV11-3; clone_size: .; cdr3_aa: CASSLEWINGTYTQYF; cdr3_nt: TGTGCCAGCAGCTTAGAGTGGATCAACGGGACCTATACGCAGTATTTT
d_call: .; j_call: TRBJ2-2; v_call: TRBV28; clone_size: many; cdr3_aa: CASSSWTRGDTGELFF; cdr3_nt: TGTGCCAGCAGTTCCTGGACAAGGGGAGACACCGGGGAGCTGTTTTTT
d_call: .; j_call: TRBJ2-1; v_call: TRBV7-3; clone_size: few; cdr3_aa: CASSLTTEGRSEQFF; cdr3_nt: TGTGCCAGCAGCTTAACGACCGAGGGGAGGAGTGAGCAGTTCTTC
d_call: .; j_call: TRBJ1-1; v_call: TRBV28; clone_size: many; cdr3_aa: CASSLGTGPNTEAFF; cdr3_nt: TGTGCCAGCAGCCTGGGCACGGGGCCGAACACTGAAGCTTTCTTT
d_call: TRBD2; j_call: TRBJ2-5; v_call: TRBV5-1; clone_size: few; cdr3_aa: CASSFGTSTETQYF; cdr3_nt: TGCGCCAGCAGCTTTGGGACTAGCACCGAGACCCAGTACTTC
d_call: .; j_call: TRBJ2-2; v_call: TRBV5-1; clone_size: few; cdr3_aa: CASSSTVGGELFF; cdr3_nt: TGCGCCAGCAGCTCGACCGTGGGCGGGGAGCTGTTTTTT
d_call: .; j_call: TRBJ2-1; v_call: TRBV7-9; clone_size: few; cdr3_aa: CASSLVMATMFF; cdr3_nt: TGTGCCAGCAGCTTAGTCATGGCCACAATGTTCTTC
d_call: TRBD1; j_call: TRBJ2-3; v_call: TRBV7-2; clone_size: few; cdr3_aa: CASSLAGTGHQAGFF; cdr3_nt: TGTGCCAGCAGCTTAGCTGGGACAGGGCACCAGGCGGGGTTTTTT
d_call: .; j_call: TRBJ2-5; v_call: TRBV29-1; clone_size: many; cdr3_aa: CSVVGKETQYF; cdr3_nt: TGCAGCGTTGTAGGGAAAGAGACCCAGTACTTC
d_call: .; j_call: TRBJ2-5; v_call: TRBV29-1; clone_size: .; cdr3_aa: CSVSLSLETQYF; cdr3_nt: TGCAGCGTTAGCTTATCTCTAGAGACCCAGTACTTC
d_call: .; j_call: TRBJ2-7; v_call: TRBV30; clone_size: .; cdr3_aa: CAWSPPPNEQYF; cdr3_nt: TGTGCCTGGAGTCCCCCCCCCAACGAGCAGTACTTC
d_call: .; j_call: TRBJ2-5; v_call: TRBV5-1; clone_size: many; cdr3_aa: CASSLEAAETQYF; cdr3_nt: TGCGCCAGCAGCTTGGAGGCAGCCGAGACCCAGTACTTC
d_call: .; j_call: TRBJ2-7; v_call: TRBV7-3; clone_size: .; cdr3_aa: CASSVGSPGPYEQYF; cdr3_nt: TGTGCCAGCAGCGTGGGTTCTCCCGGGCCCTACGAGCAGTACTTC
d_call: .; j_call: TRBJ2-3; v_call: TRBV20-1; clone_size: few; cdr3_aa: CSARQAPPDTQYF; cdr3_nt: TGCAGTGCCAGACAGGCTCCCCCAGATACGCAGTATTTT
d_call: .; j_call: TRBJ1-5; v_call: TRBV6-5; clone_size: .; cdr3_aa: CASKAGTNQPQHF; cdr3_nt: TGTGCCAGCAAAGCAGGGACCAATCAGCCCCAGCATTTT
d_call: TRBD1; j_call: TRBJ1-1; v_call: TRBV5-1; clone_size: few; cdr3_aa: CASSTGTGAMNTEAFF; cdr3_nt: TGCGCCAGCAGCACCGGGACAGGGGCTATGAACACTGAAGCTTTCTTT
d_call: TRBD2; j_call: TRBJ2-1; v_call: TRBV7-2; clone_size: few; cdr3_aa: CASSEVPSGRGEQFF; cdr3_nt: TGTGCCAGCAGCGAAGTTCCTAGCGGGAGAGGTGAGCAGTTCTTC
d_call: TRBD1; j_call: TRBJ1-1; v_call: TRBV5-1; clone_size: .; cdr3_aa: CASSLVGGSSEAFF; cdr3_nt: TGCGCCAGCAGCTTGGTAGGGGGCTCGAGTGAAGCTTTCTTT
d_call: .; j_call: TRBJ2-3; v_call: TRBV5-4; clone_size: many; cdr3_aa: CASSRLSGSTDTQYF; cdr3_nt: TGTGCCAGCAGCCGCCTAAGCGGTAGCACAGATACGCAGTATTTT
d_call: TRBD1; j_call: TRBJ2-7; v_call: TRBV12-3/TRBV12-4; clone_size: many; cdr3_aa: CASSLQGTGSYEQYF; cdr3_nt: TGTGCCAGCAGCCTACAGGGGACGGGGTCCTACGAGCAGTACTTC
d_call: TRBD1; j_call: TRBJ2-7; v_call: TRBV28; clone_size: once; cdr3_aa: CASLGQGPCEQYF; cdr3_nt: TGTGCCAGCCTGGGACAGGGGCCCTGCGAGCAGTACTTC
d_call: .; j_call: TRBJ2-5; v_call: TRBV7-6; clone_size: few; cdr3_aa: CASSWGPRETQYF; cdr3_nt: TGTGCCAGCAGCTGGGGACCGAGAGAGACCCAGTACTTC
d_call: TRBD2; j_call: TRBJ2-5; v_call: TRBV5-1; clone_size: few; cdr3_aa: CASSTGTSVETQYF; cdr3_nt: TGCGCCAGCAGCACCGGGACTAGCGTAGAGACCCAGTACTTC
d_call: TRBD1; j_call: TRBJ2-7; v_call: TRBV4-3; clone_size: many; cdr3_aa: CASSPWTGSYEQYF; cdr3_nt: TGCGCCAGCAGCCCTTGGACAGGGAGCTACGAGCAGTACTTC
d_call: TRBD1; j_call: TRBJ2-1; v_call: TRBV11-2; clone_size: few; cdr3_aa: CASTQGGTGDFSGHNEQFF; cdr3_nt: TGTGCCAGCACCCAGGGCGGGACAGGGGACTTCAGCGGACACAATGAGCAGTTCTTC
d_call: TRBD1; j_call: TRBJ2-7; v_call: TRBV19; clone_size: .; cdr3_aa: CASSKDRGLSYEQYF; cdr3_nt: TGTGCCAGTAGTAAGGACAGGGGGCTCTCCTACGAGCAGTACTTC
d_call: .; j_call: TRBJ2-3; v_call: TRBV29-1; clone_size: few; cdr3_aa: CSVVTGSDTQYF; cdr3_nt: TGCAGCGTTGTAACAGGGTCAGATACGCAGTATTTT
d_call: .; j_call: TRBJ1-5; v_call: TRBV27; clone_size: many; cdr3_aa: CASTLLGQPQHF; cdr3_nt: TGTGCCAGCACTCTGCTCGGGCAGCCCCAGCATTTT
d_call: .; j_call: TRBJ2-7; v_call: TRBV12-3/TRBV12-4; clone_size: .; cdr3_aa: CASSLRDNYEQYF; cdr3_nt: TGTGCCAGCAGTCTCCGGGACAACTACGAGCAGTACTTC
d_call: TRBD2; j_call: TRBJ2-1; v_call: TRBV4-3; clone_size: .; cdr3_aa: CASSQDFAAGGPNEQFF; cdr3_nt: TGCGCCAGCAGCCAAGATTTCGCGGCGGGAGGGCCTAATGAGCAGTTCTTC
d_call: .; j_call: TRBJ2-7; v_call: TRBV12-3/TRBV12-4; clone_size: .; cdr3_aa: CASSTTMSSYEQYF; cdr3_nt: TGTGCCAGCAGTACGACTATGAGCTCCTACGAGCAGTACTTC
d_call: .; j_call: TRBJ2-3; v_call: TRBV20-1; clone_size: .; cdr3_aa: CSARYRRPTTDTQYF; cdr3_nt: TGCAGTGCTAGATACAGACGTCCCACCACAGATACGCAGTATTTT
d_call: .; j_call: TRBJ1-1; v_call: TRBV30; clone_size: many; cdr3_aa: CAWKTSLGNTEAFF; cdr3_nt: TGTGCCTGGAAGACCTCCCTGGGGAACACTGAAGCTTTCTTT
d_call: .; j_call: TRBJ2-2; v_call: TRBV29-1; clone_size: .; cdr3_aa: CSGGEPTGELFF; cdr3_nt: TGCAGCGGCGGGGAACCCACCGGGGAGCTGTTTTTT
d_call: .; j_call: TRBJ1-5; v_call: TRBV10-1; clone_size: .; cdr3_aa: CASSGAGNQPQHF; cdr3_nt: TGCGCCAGCAGTGGGGCAGGGAATCAGCCCCAGCATTTT
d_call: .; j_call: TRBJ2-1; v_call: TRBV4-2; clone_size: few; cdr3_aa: CASSQDVGRGYNEQFF; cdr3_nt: TGTGCCAGCAGCCAAGATGTGGGAAGAGGGTACAATGAGCAGTTCTTC
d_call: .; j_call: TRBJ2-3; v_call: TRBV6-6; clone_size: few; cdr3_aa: CASDSTDTQYF; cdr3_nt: TGTGCCAGCGACAGCACAGATACGCAGTATTTT
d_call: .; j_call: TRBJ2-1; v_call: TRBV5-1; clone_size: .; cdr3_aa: CASSLVGTYNEQFF; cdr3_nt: TGCGCCAGCAGCTTGGTTGGGACCTACAATGAGCAGTTCTTC
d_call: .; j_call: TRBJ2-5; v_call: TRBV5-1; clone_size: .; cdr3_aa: CASSLGQNKETQYF; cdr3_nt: TGCGCCAGCAGCTTGGGACAGAACAAAGAGACCCAGTACTTC
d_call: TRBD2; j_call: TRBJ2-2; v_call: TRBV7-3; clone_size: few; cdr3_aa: CASSWGGTGELFF; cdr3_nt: TGTGCCAGCAGCTGGGGAGGGACCGGGGAGCTGTTTTTT
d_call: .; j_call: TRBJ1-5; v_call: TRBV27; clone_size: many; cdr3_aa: CASSLGGNNQPQHF; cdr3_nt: TGTGCCAGCAGTCTGGGGGGCAACAATCAGCCCCAGCATTTT
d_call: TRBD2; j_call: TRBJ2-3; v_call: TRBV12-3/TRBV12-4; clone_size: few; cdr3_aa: CASSRTSGSIDTQYF; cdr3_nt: TGTGCCAGCAGTCGGACTAGCGGGAGTATAGATACGCAGTATTTT
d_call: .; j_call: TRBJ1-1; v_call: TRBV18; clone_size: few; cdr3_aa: CASSPSGRNTEAFF; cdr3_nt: TGTGCCAGCTCACCCTCTGGGAGGAACACTGAAGCTTTCTTT
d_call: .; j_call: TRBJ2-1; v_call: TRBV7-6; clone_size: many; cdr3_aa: CASRQDRGGEQFF; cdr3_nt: TGTGCCAGCAGACAGGACAGAGGCGGTGAGCAGTTCTTC
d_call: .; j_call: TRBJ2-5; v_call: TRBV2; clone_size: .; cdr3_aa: CASNLRGSLETQYF; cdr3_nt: TGTGCCAGCAACCTTAGGGGGAGTTTGGAGACCCAGTACTTC
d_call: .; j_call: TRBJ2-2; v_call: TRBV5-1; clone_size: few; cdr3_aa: CASSTQGTGELFF; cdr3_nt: TGCGCCAGCAGTACCCAGGGGACCGGGGAGCTGTTTTTT
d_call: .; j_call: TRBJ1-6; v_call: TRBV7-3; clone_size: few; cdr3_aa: CASSLRLSANSPLHF; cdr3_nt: TGTGCCAGCAGCTTAAGGTTGTCAGCAAATTCACCCCTCCACTTT
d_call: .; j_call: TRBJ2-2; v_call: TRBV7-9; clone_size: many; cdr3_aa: CASSPRLNTGELFF; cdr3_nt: TGTGCCAGCAGCCCCCGACTAAACACCGGGGAGCTGTTTTTT
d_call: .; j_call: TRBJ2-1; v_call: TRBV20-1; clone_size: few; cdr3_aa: CSAPSGLRSNEQFF; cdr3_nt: TGCAGTGCTCCATCGGGCCTGAGAAGCAATGAGCAGTTCTTC
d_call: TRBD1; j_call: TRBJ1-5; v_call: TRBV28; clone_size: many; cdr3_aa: CASSHRGLNQPQHF; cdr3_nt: TGTGCCAGCAGCCACAGGGGGCTCAATCAGCCCCAGCATTTT
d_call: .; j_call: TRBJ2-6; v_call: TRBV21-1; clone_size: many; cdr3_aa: CASKGVAGSGANVLTF; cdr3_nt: TGTGCCAGCAAAGGAGTAGCGGGCTCTGGGGCCAACGTCCTGACTTTC
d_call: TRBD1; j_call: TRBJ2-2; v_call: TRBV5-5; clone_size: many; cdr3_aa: CASSPQGAPTGELFF; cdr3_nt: TGTGCCAGCAGCCCACAGGGGGCGCCCACCGGGGAGCTGTTTTTT
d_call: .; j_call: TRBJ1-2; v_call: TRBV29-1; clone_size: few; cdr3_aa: CSVTATGYGYTF; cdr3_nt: TGCAGCGTTACCGCGACAGGCTATGGCTACACCTTC
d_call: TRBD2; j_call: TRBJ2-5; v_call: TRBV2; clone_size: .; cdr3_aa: CASRGGRLAGETQYF; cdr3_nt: TGTGCCAGCAGGGGGGGTCGACTAGCGGGAGAGACCCAGTACTTC
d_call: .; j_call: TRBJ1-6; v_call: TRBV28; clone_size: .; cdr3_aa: CASRVQGASYNSPLHF; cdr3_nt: TGTGCCAGCAGAGTACAAGGGGCCAGCTATAATTCACCCCTCCACTTT